Shown below are 9 T cell receptor beta chains from a single sample sequenced in a study of shared clonotypes between healthy human individuals. Produced via immunoSEQ multiplex PCR; TCRdb's table is partial and in-frame only. The table records about 2 million clones, roughly 94% of them present only once. Naive CD8 cells lacked CD45RO, underwent positive selection for CCR7 and left out terminally differentiated effector memory CD45RA+ cells. Sample: naive CD8+ T cells sorted from blood. These TCRs come from a man aged 18 to 29 in good health.

The chain carries TRBV6-1 and TRBJ1-6; 8 bases align to TRBD1. This CDR3 region has 17 residues. In germline, CDR1 is MNHNS, CDR2 SASEGT. J gave up 3 bases and V 1 base, and 5 bases lay outside the gene matches. The CDR3 loop is CASSEGDRGLYNSPLHF. The CDR3 DNA sequence: TGTGCCAGCAGTGAAGGCGACAGGGGACTCTATAATTCACCCCTCCACTTT.

The chain combines TRBV4-1 with TRBJ2-3; 8 bases match TRBD1. The CDR3 is 15 residues long. The J segment lost 2 bases and the V segment lost 4 bases, leaving 5 bases of the junction unmatched. Germline V gene lookup returns CDR1 MGHRA and CDR2 YSYEKL. CDR3 amino acids: CASSLGQGHTDTQYF. The CDR3 DNA sequence: TGCGCCAGCAGCCTTGGACAGGGCCACACAGATACGCAGTATTTT.

The rearrangement joins TRBV2 to TRBJ1-4; perhaps TRBD1 as D (6 bases). There are 14 residues in the CDR3. The germline V gene has CDR1 SNHLY and CDR2 FYNNEI. V was clipped by 7 bases and J by 7 bases, with 16 bases between them. CDR3 residues: CASMVGQSGEKLFF. The CDR3 nucleotides read TGTGCCAGCATGGTGGGACAATCGGGTGAAAAACTGTTTTTT.

Remarks on this clone: The same CDR3 arises from other DNA sequences in this sample as well. The V gene is TRBV30, the J gene TRBJ2-7; no definite D call. CDR1 GTSNPN and CDR2 SVGIG come from the germline V gene (reference sequence). V lost 0 bases to trimming and J lost 2 bases, with 8 bases between them. The CDR3 contains 13 residues. This chain's CDR3 is CAWSVTGPYEQYF. The CDR3 DNA reads as TGTGCCTGGAGTGTAACCGGTCCCTACGAGCAGTACTTC.

This clone showed up just once. V and J are TRBV7-6 and TRBJ2-3, with TRBD2 as a possible D gene (7 bases). The CDR3 has 17 amino acids. Germline V gives CDR1 SGHVS, CDR2 FNYEAQ. The V end lost 0 bases, the J end lost 5 bases, and 18 bases lay between the germline ends. CDR3 loop: CASSLAGGRDEGDTQYF. The DNA for the CDR3 is TGTGCCAGCAGCTTAGCGGGGGGGCGTGATGAGGGAGATACGCAGTATTTT.

The chain has TRBV15 and TRBJ1-6; possible D gene TRBD1, 5 bases. The germline V gene encodes CDR1 LNHNV and CDR2 YYDKDF (reference sequence). V was shortened by 8 bases and J by 13 bases, with 15 bases between the two germline ends. This CDR3 is 12 amino acids long. DNA for the CDR3: TGTGCCACCTCGGGGGGGGTGACCCCCCTCCACTTT. Amino acid sequence: CATSGGVTPLHF.

The chain carries TRBV5-4 and TRBJ1-1, with 7 positions matching TRBD1. The CDR3 has 15 residues. V was clipped by 4 bases and J by 1 base; unmatched bases: 7. Germline assignment: CDR1 SGHNT and CDR2 YYREEE (reference sequence). This CDR3 reads CASSVTGAENTEAFF. CDR3 DNA: TGTGCCAGCAGCGTCACAGGGGCGGAGAACACTGAAGCTTTCTTT.

The gene calls are TRBV5-1 and TRBJ2-3, with 12 bases that match TRBD2. V dropped 5 bases and J dropped 0; count of bases not matched to a gene: 10. Germline CDR1 and CDR2: SGHRS and YFSETQ. The CDR3 loop spans 18 amino acids. The CDR3 here is CASRQGTSGLPSTDTQYF. The DNA of the CDR3 is TGCGCCAGCAGACAGGGGACTAGCGGGTTACCTAGCACAGATACGCAGTATTTT. The full variable domain, rest sourced from reference TRBV5-1 and TRBJ2-3, is KAGVTQTPRYLIKTRGQQVTLSCSPISGHRSVSWYQQTPGQGLQFLFEYFSETQRNKGNFPGRFSGRQFSNSRSEMNVSTLELGDSALYLCASRQGTSGLPSTDTQYFGPGTRLTVL.

This chain connects TRBV15 to TRBJ2-5, with D tentatively TRBD2 (6 bases). Trimming cost V 3 bases and J 1 base, with 12 bases left between them. This CDR3 is built from 15 residues. Per the germline V gene, CDR1 is LNHNV and CDR2 is YYDKDF (reference sequence). The CDR3 region has the DNA TGTGCCACCAGCAGGATAAAGGGACTCCAAGAGACCCAGTACTTC. Its translation: CATSRIKGLQETQYF. The whole variable domain, filled in from reference TRBV15 and TRBJ2-5, reads DAMVIQNPRYQVTQFGKPVTLSCSQTLNHNVMYWYQQKSSQAPKLLFHYYDKDFNNEADTPDNFQSRRPNTSFCFLDIRSPGLGDTAMYLCATSRIKGLQETQYFGPGTRLLVL.